The TCR beta chain under discussion was sequenced for a study of a mutant IDH1 vaccine in newly diagnosed glioma. As for the study in general: Receipt of radiotherapy, temozolomide, or both preceded the study, and most received both. Visit V12 was conducted at week 35 as the safety follow-up. Visit V13 came later, at week 47.

This CDR3 contains 16 residues. Per the germline V gene, CDR1 is SGHRS and CDR2 is YFSETQ. V was clipped by 1 base and J by 7 bases; unmatched bases: 9. Noted time point: week 47, end of study. Each dose delivered 300 ug of mutant IDH1 20-mer peptide subcutaneously with imiquimod. Astrocytomas that were new, WHO grade 3 or 4, IDH1-mutant and ATRX-lost were present in the donors. Regarding this clone: Its antigen remains unidentified.

Method: immunoSEQ multiplex PCR; TCRdb's copy keeps in-frame clones and lacks some. The sample has tens of thousands of clones, roughly 71% seen once. Sequencing used PBMCs, obtained from a glioma patient whose treatment included an IDH1 peptide vaccine. This clonotype was obtained from a man aged 40-49 years with glioma. This sequence joins TRBV5-1 and TRBJ2-5, with TRBD1 identical over 11 bases. CDR3 nucleotide sequence: TGCGCCAGCAGCTTGAGGACAGGGGGCTTGGAAGGGACCCAGTACTTC. Translation gives CASSLRTGGLEGTQYF.